These T cell receptor beta chains were read from a single sample in a study of response to subunit inactivated influenza vaccine. MiXCR, run by TCRdb on the RT-PCR reads, gives a single entry per CDR3 protein. The sample consists of about 160,000 distinct CDR3 sequences, roughly 10% of them appearing once. Specimen: non-naive T cells sorted from PBMCs, collected 45 days after vaccination. These receptors came from a man aged 50 to 60 who received an inactivated influenza vaccine. Each CDR3 is given with its conserved first and last residue. The order of the fields is V gene, CDR3 length, clone size, J gene, D gene, CDR3 DNA, CDR3 protein. A D gene is named only where the DNA matches it firmly. Not all rows give a size; the values are once, few, many and, for expanded clones, a class.

V gene: TRBV6-5
CDR3 length: 12
clone size: NA
J gene: TRBJ2-1
D gene: NA
CDR3 DNA: TGTGCCAGCAGTCGTGCCCGAGGGGAGCAGTTCTTC
CDR3 protein: CASSRARGEQFF

V gene: TRBV11-2
CDR3 length: 16
clone size: NA
J gene: TRBJ2-3
D gene: TRBD2
CDR3 DNA: TGTGCCAGCAACTTCCCAGCGGGGGGGCCCACAGATACGCAGTATTTT
CDR3 protein: CASNFPAGGPTDTQYF

V gene: TRBV11-3
CDR3 length: 15
clone size: many
J gene: TRBJ2-3
D gene: NA
CDR3 DNA: TGTGCCAGCAGCCCCCCGGGTCCGGGGGCAGATACGCAGTATTTT
CDR3 protein: CASSPPGPGADTQYF

V gene: TRBV24-1
CDR3 length: 16
clone size: NA
J gene: TRBJ2-1
D gene: TRBD1
CDR3 DNA: TGTGCCACCAGTGATTTTGGGACAGGGGGCTACAATGAGCAGTTCTTC
CDR3 protein: CATSDFGTGGYNEQFF

V gene: TRBV7-2
CDR3 length: 15
clone size: few
J gene: TRBJ1-1
D gene: TRBD1
CDR3 DNA: TGTGCCAGCAGCGGCCGAACATCAGGGGGCACTGAAGCTTTCTTT
CDR3 protein: CASSGRTSGGTEAFF

V gene: TRBV20-1
CDR3 length: 14
clone size: few
J gene: TRBJ2-7
D gene: TRBD2
CDR3 DNA: TGCAGTGCTAGCGGAAGCGGGAGTTTGAACGAGCAGTACTTC
CDR3 protein: CSASGSGSLNEQYF

V gene: TRBV9
CDR3 length: 14
clone size: NA
J gene: TRBJ2-3
D gene: NA
CDR3 DNA: TGTGCCAGTAAGCAGGGGCTGGGCACAGATACGCAGTATTTT
CDR3 protein: CASKQGLGTDTQYF

V gene: TRBV28
CDR3 length: 13
clone size: many
J gene: TRBJ1-6
D gene: NA
CDR3 DNA: TGTGCCAGCAGTCAAGGGTTGAATTCACCCCTCCACTTT
CDR3 protein: CASSQGLNSPLHF

V gene: TRBV5-8
CDR3 length: 16
clone size: few
J gene: TRBJ1-1
D gene: NA
CDR3 DNA: TGTGCCAGCAGCTTGGCCCTTGGGGGAAGGGGCACTGAAGCTTTCTTT
CDR3 protein: CASSLALGGRGTEAFF

V gene: TRBV7-8
CDR3 length: 14
clone size: NA
J gene: TRBJ1-4
D gene: TRBD1
CDR3 DNA: TGTGCCAGCAGCCAGGGACAGGGGAACGAAAAACTGTTTTTT
CDR3 protein: CASSQGQGNEKLFF

V gene: TRBV20-1
CDR3 length: 14
clone size: few
J gene: TRBJ2-1
D gene: TRBD2
CDR3 DNA: TGCAGTGCGGCTAGCGGTGTTCCCTACAATGAGCAGTTCTTC
CDR3 protein: CSAASGVPYNEQFF

V gene: TRBV11-3
CDR3 length: 14
clone size: NA
J gene: TRBJ2-1
D gene: NA
CDR3 DNA: TGTGCCAGCAGCTTAGATGGGACTTACAATGAGCAGTTCTTC
CDR3 protein: CASSLDGTYNEQFF

V gene: TRBV7-8
CDR3 length: 15
clone size: few
J gene: TRBJ2-1
D gene: TRBD2
CDR3 DNA: TGTGCCAGCAGCTTATTCGCTAGCGGGGGCTATGAGCAGTTCTTC
CDR3 protein: CASSLFASGGYEQFF